Listed below are T cell receptor beta chains from one sample, sequenced in a study of CD8+ T cells in alopecia areata. Clones were sequenced by immunoSEQ multiplex PCR, and TCRdb holds only the in-frame ones, with some missing. The sample has about 110,000 clones; over 80% are singletons. Here the sequenced sample was CD8+ T cells sorted from blood, taken at week 24, from a patient treated with tofacitinib. All receptors come from a human donor with alopecia areata. The CDR3 runs from the conserved cysteine through the conserved F or W. A D gene is named only where the DNA matches it firmly. Expanded clones are given a class, and other clones once, few, many or no size at all.

cdr3_length j_call d_call v_call clone_size cdr3_aa cdr3_nt
15 TRBJ2-1 TRBD2 TRBV7-9 NA CASSSTSGGTNEQFF TGTGCCAGCAGCTCGACTAGCGGGGGGACCAATGAGCAGTTCTTC
13 TRBJ1-2 NA TRBV7-8 NA CASSFADPYGYTF TGTGCCAGCAGCTTCGCGGATCCCTATGGCTACACCTTC
11 TRBJ2-1 NA TRBV11-2 NA CASSLLPEQFF TGTGCCAGCAGCTTATTACCTGAGCAGTTCTTC
12 TRBJ2-3 TRBD2 TRBV29-1 NA CSVESKRDAQYF TGCAGCGTTGAGTCCAAGCGGGATGCGCAGTATTTT
13 TRBJ1-6 NA TRBV27 NA CASSYRTNSPLHF TGTGCCAGCAGTTATCGTACGAATTCACCCCTCCACTTT
16 TRBJ2-7 NA TRBV10-2 NA CASSHSLGNSSYEQYF TGCGCCAGCAGTCATAGCTTGGGGAACAGCTCCTACGAGCAGTACTTC
16 TRBJ2-7 TRBD1 TRBV27 NA CASSLSRDSYSYEQYF TGTGCCAGCAGTTTATCCCGGGACAGTTACTCCTACGAGCAGTACTTC
12 TRBJ1-1 NA TRBV13 once CASSHSRTEAFF TGTGCCAGCAGCCATTCGAGGACTGAAGCTTTCTTT
14 TRBJ1-2 TRBD1 TRBV6-5 NA CASSSSQGADGYTF TGTGCCAGCAGTTCGTCACAGGGGGCGGATGGCTACACCTTC
13 TRBJ2-3 NA TRBV7-9 NA CASSFGVSDTQYF TGTGCCAGCAGCTTCGGAGTCTCAGATACGCAGTATTTT
14 TRBJ2-3 NA TRBV27 NA CASALGQGTDTQYF TGTGCCAGTGCCTTAGGACAAGGGACAGATACGCAGTATTTT
15 TRBJ2-1 TRBD1 TRBV7-9 NA CASSTRQGITNEQFF TGTGCCAGCAGCACACGACAGGGAATTACGAATGAGCAGTTCTTC
14 TRBJ2-1 NA TRBV2 NA CASSLVFSYNEQFF TGTGCCAGCAGCCTAGTTTTCTCCTACAATGAGCAGTTCTTC
12 TRBJ2-7 NA TRBV30 NA CAWSISFNEQYF TGTGCCTGGAGTATAAGTTTCAACGAGCAGTACTTC